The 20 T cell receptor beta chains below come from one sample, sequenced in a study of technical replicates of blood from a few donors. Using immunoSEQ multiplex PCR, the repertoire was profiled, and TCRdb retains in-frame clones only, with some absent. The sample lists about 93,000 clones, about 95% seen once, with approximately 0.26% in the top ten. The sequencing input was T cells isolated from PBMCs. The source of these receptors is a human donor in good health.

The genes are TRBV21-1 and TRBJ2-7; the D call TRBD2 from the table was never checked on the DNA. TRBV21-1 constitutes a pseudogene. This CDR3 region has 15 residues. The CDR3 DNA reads TGTGCCAGACAACCTGGGGCGGGGGGGTCCTACGAGCAGTACTTC. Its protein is CARQPGAGGSYEQYF.

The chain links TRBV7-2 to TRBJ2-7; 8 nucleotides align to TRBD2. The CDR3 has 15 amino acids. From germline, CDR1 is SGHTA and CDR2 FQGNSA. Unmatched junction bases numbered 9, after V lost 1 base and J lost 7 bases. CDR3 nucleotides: TGTGCCAGCAGCTTAGGTGGTCGGGGGGGCGGGGAGCAGTACTTC. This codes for CASSLGGRGGGEQYF.

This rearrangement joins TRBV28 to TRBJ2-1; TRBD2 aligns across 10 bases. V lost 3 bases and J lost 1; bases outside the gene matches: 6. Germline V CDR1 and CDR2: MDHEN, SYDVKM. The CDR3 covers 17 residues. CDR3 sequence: CASSFTSGRGSYNEQFF. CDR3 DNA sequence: TGTGCCAGCAGTTTCACAAGCGGGAGGGGGTCCTACAATGAGCAGTTCTTC.

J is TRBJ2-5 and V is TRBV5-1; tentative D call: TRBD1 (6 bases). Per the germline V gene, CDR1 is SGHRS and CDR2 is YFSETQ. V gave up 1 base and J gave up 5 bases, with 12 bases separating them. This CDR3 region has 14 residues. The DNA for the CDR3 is TGCGCCAGCAGCTTGACACCCCAGGGGGAGACCCAGTACTTC. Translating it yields CASSLTPQGETQYF.

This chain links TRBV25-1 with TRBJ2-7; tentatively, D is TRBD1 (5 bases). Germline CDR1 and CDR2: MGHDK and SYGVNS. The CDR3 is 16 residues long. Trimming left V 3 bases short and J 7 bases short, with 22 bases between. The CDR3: CASSEAIDSFSWEQYF. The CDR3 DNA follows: TGTGCCAGCAGTGAGGCGATAGACAGCTTCTCTTGGGAGCAGTACTTC.

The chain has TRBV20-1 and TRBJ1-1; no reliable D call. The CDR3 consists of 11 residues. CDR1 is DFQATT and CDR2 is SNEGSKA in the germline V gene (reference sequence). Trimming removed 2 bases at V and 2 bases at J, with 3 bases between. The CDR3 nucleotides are TGCAGTGCTAGATATAACACTGAAGCTTTCTTT. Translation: CSARYNTEAFF.

CDR3 region: CASSPLAGGYEQYF. In DNA form, the CDR3 reads TGCGCCAGCAGCCCCTTAGCGGGGGGCTACGAGCAGTACTTC. The chain links TRBV4-1 to TRBJ2-7, with 10 bases identical to TRBD2. In germline, CDR1 is MGHRA, CDR2 YSYEKL. This CDR3 spans 14 amino acids. V shed 4 bases, J shed 3 bases, and the junction held 3 bases outside the gene matches.

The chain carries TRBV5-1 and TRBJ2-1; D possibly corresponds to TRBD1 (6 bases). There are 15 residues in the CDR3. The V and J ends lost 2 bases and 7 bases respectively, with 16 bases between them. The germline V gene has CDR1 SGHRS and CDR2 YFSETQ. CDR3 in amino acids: CASSLDNRESNEQFF. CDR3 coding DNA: TGCGCCAGCAGCTTAGATAACAGGGAATCGAATGAGCAGTTCTTC.

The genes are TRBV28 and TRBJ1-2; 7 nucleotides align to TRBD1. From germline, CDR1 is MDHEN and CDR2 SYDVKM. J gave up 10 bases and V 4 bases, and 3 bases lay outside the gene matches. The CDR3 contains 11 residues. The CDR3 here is CASSWDRSYTF. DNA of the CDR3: TGTGCCAGCAGTTGGGACAGATCCTACACCTTC.

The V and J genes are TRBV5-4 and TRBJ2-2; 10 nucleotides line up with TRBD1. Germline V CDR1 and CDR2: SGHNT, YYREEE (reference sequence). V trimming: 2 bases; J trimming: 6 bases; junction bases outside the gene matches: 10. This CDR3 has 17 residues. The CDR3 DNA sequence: TGTGCCAGCAGCTTCCCCGGGACAGGGGTGTCTGCCGGGGAGCTGTTTTTT. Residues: CASSFPGTGVSAGELFF.

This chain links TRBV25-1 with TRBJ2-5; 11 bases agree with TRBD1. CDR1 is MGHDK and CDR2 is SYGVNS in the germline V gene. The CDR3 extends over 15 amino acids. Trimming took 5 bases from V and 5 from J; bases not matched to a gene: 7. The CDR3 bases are TGTGCCAGCAGTCACCGGACAGGGGGCCCTGAGACCCAGTACTTC. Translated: CASSHRTGGPETQYF.

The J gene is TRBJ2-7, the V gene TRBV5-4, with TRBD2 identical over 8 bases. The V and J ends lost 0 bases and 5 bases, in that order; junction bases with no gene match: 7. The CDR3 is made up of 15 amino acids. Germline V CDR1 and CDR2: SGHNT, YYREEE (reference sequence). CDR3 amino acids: CASSLGGRGGNEQYF. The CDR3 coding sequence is TGTGCCAGCAGCTTGGGAGGTCGGGGGGGCAACGAGCAGTACTTC.

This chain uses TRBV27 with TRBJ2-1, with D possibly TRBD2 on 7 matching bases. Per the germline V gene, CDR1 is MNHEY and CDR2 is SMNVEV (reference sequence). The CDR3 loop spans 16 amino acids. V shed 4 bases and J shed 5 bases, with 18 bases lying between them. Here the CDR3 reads CASSSRWGGGDNEQFF. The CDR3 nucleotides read TGTGCCAGCAGTTCGAGATGGGGGGGCGGAGACAATGAGCAGTTCTTC.

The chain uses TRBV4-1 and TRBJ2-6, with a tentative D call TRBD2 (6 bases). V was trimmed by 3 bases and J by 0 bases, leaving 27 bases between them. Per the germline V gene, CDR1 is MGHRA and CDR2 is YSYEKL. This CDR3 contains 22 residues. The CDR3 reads CASSHRRNGTYETNSGANVLTF. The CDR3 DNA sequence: TGCGCCAGCAGCCACAGAAGGAACGGGACTTATGAAACAAACTCTGGGGCCAACGTCCTGACTTTC.

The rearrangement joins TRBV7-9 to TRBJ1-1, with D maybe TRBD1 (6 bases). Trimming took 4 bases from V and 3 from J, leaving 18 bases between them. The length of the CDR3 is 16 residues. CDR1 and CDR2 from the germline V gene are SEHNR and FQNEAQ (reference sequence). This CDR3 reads CASSSSGVGGDTEAFF. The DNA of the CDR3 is TGTGCCAGCAGCTCAAGTGGTGTAGGGGGGGACACTGAAGCTTTCTTT.

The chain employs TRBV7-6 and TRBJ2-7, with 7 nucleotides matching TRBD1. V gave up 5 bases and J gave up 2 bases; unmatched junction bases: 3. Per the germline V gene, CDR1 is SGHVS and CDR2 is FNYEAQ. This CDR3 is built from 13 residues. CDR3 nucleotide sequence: TGTGCCAGCAGCCAGGGACAGACCTACGAGCAGTACTTC. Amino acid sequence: CASSQGQTYEQYF.

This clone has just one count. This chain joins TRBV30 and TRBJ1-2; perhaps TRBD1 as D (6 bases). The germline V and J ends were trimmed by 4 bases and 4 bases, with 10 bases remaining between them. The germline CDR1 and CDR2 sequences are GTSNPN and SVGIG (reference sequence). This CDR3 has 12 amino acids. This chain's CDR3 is CAWKPGVYGYTF. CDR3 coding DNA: TGTGCCTGGAAACCAGGGGTCTATGGCTACACCTTC.

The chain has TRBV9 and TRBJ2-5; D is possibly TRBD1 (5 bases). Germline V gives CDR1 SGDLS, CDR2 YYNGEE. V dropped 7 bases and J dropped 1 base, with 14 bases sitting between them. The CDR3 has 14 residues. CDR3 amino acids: CASGTGDFQETQYF. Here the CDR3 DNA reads TGTGCCAGCGGCACAGGAGATTTCCAAGAGACCCAGTACTTC.

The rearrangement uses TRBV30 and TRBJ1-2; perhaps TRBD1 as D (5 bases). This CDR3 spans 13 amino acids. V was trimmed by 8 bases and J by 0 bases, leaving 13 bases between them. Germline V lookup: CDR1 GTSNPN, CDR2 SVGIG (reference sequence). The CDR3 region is CARDSLANYGYTF. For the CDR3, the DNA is TGTGCCCGAGACAGCTTAGCTAACTATGGCTACACCTTC.

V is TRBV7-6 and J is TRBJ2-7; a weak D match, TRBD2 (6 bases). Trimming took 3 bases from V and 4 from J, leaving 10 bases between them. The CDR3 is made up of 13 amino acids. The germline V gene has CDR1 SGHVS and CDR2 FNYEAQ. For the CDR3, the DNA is TGTGCCAGCAGCTTCCGGGGGAGGTACGAGCAGTACTTC. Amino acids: CASSFRGRYEQYF.